These 5 T cell receptor beta chains were all obtained from the same sample, sequenced in a study of blood T cell repertoires in COVID-19. The assay was immunoSEQ multiplex PCR, and TCRdb's table has in-frame clones only and misses some. The sample holds fewer than 200,000 clones, roughly 85% seen once. Sequences were obtained from peripheral blood. The origin of the receptors is an older woman with acute or convalescent COVID-19.

There are a few counts of this clone. The rearrangement joins TRBV15 to TRBJ2-5; D is possibly TRBD2 (6 bases). This CDR3 comprises 14 residues. CDR1 is LNHNV, CDR2 YYDKDF, per germline (reference sequence). The V gene lost 1 base and the J gene lost 4 bases, with 10 bases spanning the gap. The CDR3 loop reads CATSRAPSVETQYF. The CDR3 nucleotides are TGTGCCACCAGCAGAGCGCCTAGCGTAGAGACCCAGTACTTC.

This clone was observed a handful of times. This chain links TRBV3-1 (or the pseudogene TRBV3-2) with TRBJ2-5; D ambiguous. Trimming removed 1 base from V and 5 bases from J, with 11 bases in between. Looked up from germline, CDR1 is LGHDT and CDR2 is YNNKEL (reference sequence). CDR3 length: 14 amino acids. CDR3 protein: CASSQGHHGETQYF. The CDR3 nucleotides are TGTGCCAGCAGCCAAGGTCACCACGGGGAGACCCAGTACTTC.

The rearrangement links TRBV7-9 to TRBJ1-1, with D uncertain. The V end was cut by 7 bases, the J end by 0 bases, with 9 bases between. CDR1 is SEHNR, CDR2 FQNEAQ, per germline (reference sequence). The CDR3 covers 13 residues. CDR3 DNA sequence: TGTGCCAGCATCGAGGATTTGAACACTGAAGCTTTCTTT. Its translation: CASIEDLNTEAFF.

The V gene is TRBV30, the J gene TRBJ1-2, with D possibly matching TRBD1 (5 bases). The V gene's germline CDR1 is GTSNPN and CDR2 SVGIG (reference sequence). Trimming shortened V by 3 bases and J by 6 bases, and 14 bases separated the two germline ends. The CDR3 loop spans 13 amino acids. The CDR3 region is CAWRAQVLDGYTF. CDR3 in DNA: TGTGCCTGGAGAGCACAGGTTTTAGATGGCTACACCTTC.

The chain uses TRBV20-1 and TRBJ2-1; 15 bases are a match to TRBD2. J was trimmed by 15 bases and V by 3 bases; bases with no gene match: 6. The CDR3 has 13 amino acids. Germline CDR1 reads DFQATT; CDR2 reads SNEGSKA (reference sequence). CDR3 sequence: CSASPGLAGGRFF. For the CDR3, the DNA is TGCAGTGCTAGTCCGGGACTAGCGGGAGGTCGGTTCTTC.